Given below is one TCR beta chain in context. The target antigen is unknown. The CDR3 has 18 residues. Germline V gene data show CDR1 as WSHSY and CDR2 as SAAADI. J gave up 4 bases and V 6 bases, and 10 bases lay outside the gene matches. Profiling relied on immunoSEQ multiplex PCR, and the TCRdb table lists in-frame clones only, not all of them. The table lists roughly 110,000 clones, about nine tenths of them singletons. This entry is derived from a study of T cell responses to AZD1222 COVID-19 vaccine. The study's findings and limits: The study reported that nearly half of spike-specific TCRs target unmutated variant regions. Distributed over spike, vaccine-associated CD4 TCRs predominated at 160-218 and 743-854. Baseline seropositivity characterized only a handful of AZD1222 recipients. No day 14 peak samples; only post-peak repertoires were characterized.

The sequence derives from an adult in good health. This specimen was peripheral blood, taken on day 0 of AZD1222 vaccination. The chain joins TRBV10-2 to TRBJ2-1; 15 bases match TRBD2. CDR3 loop: CASRERGTSGRPYNEQFF. CDR3 nucleotide sequence: TGCGCCAGCAGGGAGAGGGGGACTAGCGGGAGGCCTTACAATGAGCAGTTCTTC.